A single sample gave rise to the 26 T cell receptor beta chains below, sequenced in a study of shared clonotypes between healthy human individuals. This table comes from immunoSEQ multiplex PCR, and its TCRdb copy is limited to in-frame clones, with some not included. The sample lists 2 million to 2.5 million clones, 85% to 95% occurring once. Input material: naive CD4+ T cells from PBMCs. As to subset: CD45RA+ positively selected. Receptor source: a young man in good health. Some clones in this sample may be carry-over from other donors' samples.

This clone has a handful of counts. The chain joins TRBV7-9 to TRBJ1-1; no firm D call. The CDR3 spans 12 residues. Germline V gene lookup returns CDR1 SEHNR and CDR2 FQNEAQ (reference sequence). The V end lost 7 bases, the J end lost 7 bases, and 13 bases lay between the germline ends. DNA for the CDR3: TGTGCCAGCACCTTCCTAGGAGGTGAAGCTTTCTTT. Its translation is CASTFLGGEAFF.

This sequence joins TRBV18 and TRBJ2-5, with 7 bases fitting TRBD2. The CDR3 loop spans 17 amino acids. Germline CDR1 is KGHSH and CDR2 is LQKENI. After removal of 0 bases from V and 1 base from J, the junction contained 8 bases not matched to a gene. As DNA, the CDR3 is TGTGCCAGCTCACCACCGGGAACGGGAGGCCCCCAAGAGACCCAGTACTTC. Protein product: CASSPPGTGGPQETQYF.

The CDR3 is CASSLKVTSSGNTIYF. CDR3 DNA sequence: TGTGCCAGCAGCTTAAAGGTCACAAGCTCTGGAAACACCATATATTTT. The chain carries TRBV7-3 and TRBJ1-3, with D unresolved. Germline values: CDR1 SGHTA, CDR2 FQGTGA. Trimming stripped 1 base from V and 0 bases from J, with 10 bases between. The CDR3 loop spans 16 amino acids.

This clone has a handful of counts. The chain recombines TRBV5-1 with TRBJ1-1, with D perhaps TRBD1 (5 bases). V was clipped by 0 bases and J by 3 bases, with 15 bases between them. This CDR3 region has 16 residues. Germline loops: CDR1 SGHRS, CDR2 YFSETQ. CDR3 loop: CASSLGRANLHTEAFF. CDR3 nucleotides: TGCGCCAGCAGCTTGGGCAGGGCCAACCTGCACACTGAAGCTTTCTTT.

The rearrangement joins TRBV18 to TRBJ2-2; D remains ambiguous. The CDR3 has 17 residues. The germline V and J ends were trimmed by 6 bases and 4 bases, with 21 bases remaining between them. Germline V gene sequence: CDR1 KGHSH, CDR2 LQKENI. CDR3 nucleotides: TGTGCCAGCTCGCTCAGCGCGGCTAGTTCAGTCACCGGGGAGCTGTTTTTT. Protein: CASSLSAASSVTGELFF.

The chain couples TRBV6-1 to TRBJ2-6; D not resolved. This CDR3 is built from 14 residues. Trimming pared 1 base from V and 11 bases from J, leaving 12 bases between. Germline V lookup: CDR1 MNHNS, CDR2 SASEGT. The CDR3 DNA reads TGTGCCAGCAGTGAAGAAGGGTCCCGGGACGTCCTGACTTTC. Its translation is CASSEEGSRDVLTF.

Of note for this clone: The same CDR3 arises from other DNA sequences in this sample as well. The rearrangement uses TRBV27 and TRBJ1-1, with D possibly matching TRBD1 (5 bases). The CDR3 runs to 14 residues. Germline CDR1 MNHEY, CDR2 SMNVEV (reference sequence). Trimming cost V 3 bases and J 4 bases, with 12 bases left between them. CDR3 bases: TGTGCCAGCAGTTTGGAGGGAAGGGGCACTGAAGCTTTCTTT. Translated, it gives CASSLEGRGTEAFF.

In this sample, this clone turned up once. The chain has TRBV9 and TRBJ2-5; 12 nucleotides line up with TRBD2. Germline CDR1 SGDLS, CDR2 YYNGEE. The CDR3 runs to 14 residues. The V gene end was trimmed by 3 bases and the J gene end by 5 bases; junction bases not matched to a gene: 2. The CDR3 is CASSGTSGTETQYF. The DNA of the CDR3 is TGTGCCAGCAGCGGGACTAGCGGGACGGAGACCCAGTACTTC.

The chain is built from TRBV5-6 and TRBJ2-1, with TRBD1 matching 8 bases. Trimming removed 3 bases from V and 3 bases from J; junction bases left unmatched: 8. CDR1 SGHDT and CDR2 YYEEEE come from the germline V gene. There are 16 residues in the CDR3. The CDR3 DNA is TGTGCCAGCAGCTACGGCAGGGGGCGCTTCTACAATGAGCAGTTCTTC. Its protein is CASSYGRGRFYNEQFF. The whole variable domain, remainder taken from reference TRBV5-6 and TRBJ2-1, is DAGVTQSPTHLIKTRGQQVTLRCSPKSGHDTVSWYQQALGQGPQFIFQYYEEEERQRGNFPDRFSGHQFPNYSSELNVNALLLGDSALYLCASSYGRGRFYNEQFFGPGTRLTVL.

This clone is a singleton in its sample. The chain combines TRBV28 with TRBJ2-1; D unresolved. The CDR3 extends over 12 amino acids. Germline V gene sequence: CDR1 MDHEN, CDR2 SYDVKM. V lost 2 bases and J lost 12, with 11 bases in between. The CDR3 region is CASSLKGGRQFF. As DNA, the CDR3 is TGTGCCAGCAGTTTAAAGGGCGGCCGGCAGTTCTTC.

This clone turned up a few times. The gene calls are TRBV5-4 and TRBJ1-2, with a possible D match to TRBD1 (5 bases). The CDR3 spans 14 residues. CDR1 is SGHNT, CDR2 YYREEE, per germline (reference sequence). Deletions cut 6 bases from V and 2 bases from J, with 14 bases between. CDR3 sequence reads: CASTAGRPNYGYTF. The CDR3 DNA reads TGTGCCAGCACTGCGGGACGGCCGAACTATGGCTACACCTTC.

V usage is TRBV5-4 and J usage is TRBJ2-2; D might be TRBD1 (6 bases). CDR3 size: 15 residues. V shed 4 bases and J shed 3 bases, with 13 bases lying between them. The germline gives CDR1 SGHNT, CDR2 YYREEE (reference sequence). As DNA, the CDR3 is TGTGCCAGCAGCCCATCCCCAGGGGACACCGGGGAGCTGTTTTTT. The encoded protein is CASSPSPGDTGELFF.

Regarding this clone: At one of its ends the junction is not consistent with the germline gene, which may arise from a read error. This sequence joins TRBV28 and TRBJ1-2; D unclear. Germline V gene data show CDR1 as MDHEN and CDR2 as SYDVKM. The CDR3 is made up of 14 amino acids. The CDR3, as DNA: TGTGCCAGCAGAGGACCCGGGGAGTCTTCGGGCTACACCTTT. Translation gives CASRGPGESSGYTF.

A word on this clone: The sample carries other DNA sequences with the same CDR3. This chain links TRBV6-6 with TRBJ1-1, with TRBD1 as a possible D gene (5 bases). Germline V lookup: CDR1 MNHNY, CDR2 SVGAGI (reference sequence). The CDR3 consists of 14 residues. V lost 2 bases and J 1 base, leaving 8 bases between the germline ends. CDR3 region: CASSYGGGNTEAFF. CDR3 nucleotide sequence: TGTGCCAGCAGTTACGGGGGAGGGAACACTGAAGCTTTCTTT.

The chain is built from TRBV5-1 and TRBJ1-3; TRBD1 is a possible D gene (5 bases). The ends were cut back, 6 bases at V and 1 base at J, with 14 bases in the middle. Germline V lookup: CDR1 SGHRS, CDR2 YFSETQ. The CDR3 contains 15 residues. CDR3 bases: TGCGCCAGCACCCCCGGGACGGGATCTGGAAACACCATATATTTT. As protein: CASTPGTGSGNTIYF. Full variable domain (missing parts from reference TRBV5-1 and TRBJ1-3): KAGVTQTPRYLIKTRGQQVTLSCSPISGHRSVSWYQQTPGQGLQFLFEYFSETQRNKGNFPGRFSGRQFSNSRSEMNVSTLELGDSALYLCASTPGTGSGNTIYFGEGSWLTVV.

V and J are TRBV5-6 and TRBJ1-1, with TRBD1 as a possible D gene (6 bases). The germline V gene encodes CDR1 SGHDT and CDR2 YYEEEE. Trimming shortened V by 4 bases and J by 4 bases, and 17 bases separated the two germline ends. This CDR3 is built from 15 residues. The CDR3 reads CASSPLGGQGTEAFF. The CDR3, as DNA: TGTGCCAGCAGCCCGCTCGGGGGGCAGGGCACTGAAGCTTTCTTT. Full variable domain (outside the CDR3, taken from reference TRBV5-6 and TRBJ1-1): DAGVTQSPTHLIKTRGQQVTLRCSPKSGHDTVSWYQQALGQGPQFIFQYYEEEERQRGNFPDRFSGHQFPNYSSELNVNALLLGDSALYLCASSPLGGQGTEAFFGQGTRLTVV.

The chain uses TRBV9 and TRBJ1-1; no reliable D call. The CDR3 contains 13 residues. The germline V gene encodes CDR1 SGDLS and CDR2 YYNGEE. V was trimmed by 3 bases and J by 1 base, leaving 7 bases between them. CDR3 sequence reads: CASSESRNTEAFF. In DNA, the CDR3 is TGTGCCAGCAGCGAGTCCAGGAACACTGAAGCTTTCTTT.

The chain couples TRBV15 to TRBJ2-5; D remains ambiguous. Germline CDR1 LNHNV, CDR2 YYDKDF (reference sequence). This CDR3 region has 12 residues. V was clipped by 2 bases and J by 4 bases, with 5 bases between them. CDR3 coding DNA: TGTGCCACCAGCAGAATGGGAGAGACCCAGTACTTC. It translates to CATSRMGETQYF.

The CDR3 is CASSQAIRSGAFF. The DNA of the CDR3 is TGCGCCAGCAGCCAAGCGATCAGATCTGGAGCTTTCTTT. The chain combines TRBV4-3 with TRBJ1-1; D gene ambiguous. V was clipped by 1 base and J by 10 bases, with 13 bases between them. The CDR3 sequence is 13 residues long. From germline, CDR1 is LGHNA and CDR2 YSLEER.

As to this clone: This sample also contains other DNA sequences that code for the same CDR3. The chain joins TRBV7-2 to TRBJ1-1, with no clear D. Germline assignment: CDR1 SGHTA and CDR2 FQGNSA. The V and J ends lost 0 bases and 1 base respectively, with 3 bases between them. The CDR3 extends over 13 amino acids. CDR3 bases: TGTGCCAGCAGCTTAGCCAGGAACACTGAAGCTTTCTTT. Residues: CASSLARNTEAFF.

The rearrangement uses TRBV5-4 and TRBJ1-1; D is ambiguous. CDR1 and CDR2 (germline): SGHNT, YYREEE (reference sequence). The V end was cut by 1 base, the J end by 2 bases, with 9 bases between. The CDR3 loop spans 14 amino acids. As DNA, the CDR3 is TGTGCCAGCAGCTTGTCTTCAGTCAACACTGAAGCTTTCTTT. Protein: CASSLSSVNTEAFF.

The CDR3 sequence: CAIRDRIVAGVSYEQYF. The CDR3 DNA reads TGTGCCATAAGGGACAGGATAGTAGCGGGAGTATCCTACGAGCAGTACTTC. The V gene is TRBV10-3, the J gene TRBJ2-7, with D perhaps TRBD2 (9 bases). CDR3 size: 17 residues. The germline CDR1 and CDR2 sequences are ENHRY and SYGVKD. With 9 bases removed from V and 1 base from J, the gap between germline ends came to 25 bases.

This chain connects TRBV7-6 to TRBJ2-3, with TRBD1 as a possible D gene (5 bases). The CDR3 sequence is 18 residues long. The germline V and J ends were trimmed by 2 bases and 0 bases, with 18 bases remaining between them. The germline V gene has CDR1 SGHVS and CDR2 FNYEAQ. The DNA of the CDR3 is TGTGCCAGCAGCTTAAAGCTAGGGGATTCCCTGAGCACAGATACGCAGTATTTT. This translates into CASSLKLGDSLSTDTQYF. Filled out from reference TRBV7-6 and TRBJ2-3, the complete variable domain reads GAGVSQSPRYKVTKRGQDVALRCDPISGHVSLYWYRQALGQGPEFLTYFNYEAQQDKSGLPNDRFSAERPEGSISTLTIQRTEQRDSAMYRCASSLKLGDSLSTDTQYFGPGTRLTVL.

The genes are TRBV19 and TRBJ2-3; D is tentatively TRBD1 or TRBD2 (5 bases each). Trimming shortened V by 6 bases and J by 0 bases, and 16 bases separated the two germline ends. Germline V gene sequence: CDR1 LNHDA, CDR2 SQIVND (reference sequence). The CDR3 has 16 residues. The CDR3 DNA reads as TGTGCCAGTAGGACCCATGGGGGTGCTAGCACAGATACGCAGTATTTT. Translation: CASRTHGGASTDTQYF.

The CDR3 sequence is CASSPGQIGVNTIYF. DNA for the CDR3: TGTGCCAGCTCACCGGGACAAATAGGGGTAAACACCATATATTTT. The chain couples TRBV18 to TRBJ1-3, with D maybe TRBD1 (6 bases). The germline CDR1 and CDR2 sequences are KGHSH and LQKENI. The CDR3 spans 15 residues. Trimming took 3 bases from V and 6 from J, leaving 15 bases between them.

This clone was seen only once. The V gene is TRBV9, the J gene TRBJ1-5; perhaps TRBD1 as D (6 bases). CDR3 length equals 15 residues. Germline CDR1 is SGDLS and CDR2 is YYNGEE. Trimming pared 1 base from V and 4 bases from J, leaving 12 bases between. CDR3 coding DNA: TGTGCCAGCAGCGTAAGGGGGGAAGCGAATCAGCCCCAGCATTTT. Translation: CASSVRGEANQPQHF. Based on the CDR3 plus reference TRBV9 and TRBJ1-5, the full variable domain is DSGVTQTPKHLITATGQRVTLRCSPRSGDLSVYWYQQSLDQGLQFLIQYYNGEERAKGNILERFSAQQFPDLHSELNLSSLELGDSALYFCASSVRGEANQPQHFGDGTRLSIL.